Following are 21 T cell receptor beta chains from one sample sequenced in a study of blood T cell repertoires in COVID-19. Only in-frame clones appear in the TCRdb table, and some are missing; sequencing was by immunoSEQ multiplex PCR. The table shows some 190,000 clones, with around four fifths occurring only once. The sequenced sample consisted of peripheral blood. These receptors were obtained from a human donor in a cohort sampled during active COVID-19.

This clone was detected only a few times. The chain uses TRBV11-2 and TRBJ1-1; the D is unclear. V was clipped by 0 bases and J by 7 bases, with 18 bases between them. CDR3 length: 16 amino acids. CDR1 is SGHAT, CDR2 FQNNGV, per germline. In DNA, the CDR3 is TGTGCCAGCAGCTTAGATCGCCGGGCCCCCCGGGATGAAGCTTTCTTT. Amino acid sequence: CASSLDRRAPRDEAFF.

This clone was counted a few times. The rearrangement joins TRBV3-1 (or the pseudogene TRBV3-2) to TRBJ2-5; possibly TRBD2 for D (6 bases). The CDR3 runs 14 residues. Germline CDR1 reads LGHDT; CDR2 reads YNNKEL (reference sequence). Trimming removed 4 bases at V and 4 bases at J, with 13 bases between. CDR3 nucleotides: TGTGCCAGCAGCCCCTCGGGACTTTTAGAGACCCAGTACTTC. Amino acids: CASSPSGLLETQYF.

The chain is built from TRBV4-1 and TRBJ2-3, with TRBD2 as a possible D gene (5 bases). The CDR3 is 16 residues long. The V and J ends lost 0 bases and 1 base respectively, with 11 bases between them. CDR1 is MGHRA and CDR2 is YSYEKL in the germline V gene. This CDR3 reads CASSQDSGSRTDTQYF. The DNA of the CDR3 is TGCGCCAGCAGCCAAGATTCGGGATCACGCACAGATACGCAGTATTTT.

The genes are TRBV5-1 and TRBJ1-2; D call uncertain. V lost 0 bases, J lost 11 bases, and 14 bases lay in between. This CDR3 comprises 13 residues. The V gene's germline CDR1 is SGHRS and CDR2 YFSETQ. CDR3 nucleotides: TGCGCCAGCAGCTTGGGTGGCCGCTCCACGTACACCTTC. Its protein product is CASSLGGRSTYTF.

The rearrangement links TRBV14 to TRBJ2-6, with D possibly TRBD1 on 6 matching bases. Between the trimmed V and J ends, which lost 4 bases and 4 bases, there was a span of 14 bases. The CDR3 covers 16 residues. CDR1 SGHDN and CDR2 FVKESK come from the germline V gene. CDR3 loop: CASSRIPGAGANVLTF. As DNA, the CDR3 is TGTGCCAGCAGCCGAATACCAGGGGCAGGGGCCAACGTCCTGACTTTC.

The chain carries TRBV18 and TRBJ1-4, with 8 nucleotides matching TRBD1. The V segment lost 8 bases and the J segment 7 bases; nucleotides outside the gene matches: 12. The CDR3 is 15 amino acids. Germline V lookup: CDR1 KGHSH, CDR2 LQKENI. The CDR3 DNA reads TGTGCCAGCCATCCGGGCCCAGGGACAGGTGAAAAACTGTTTTTT. Amino acids: CASHPGPGTGEKLFF.

This sequence joins TRBV5-1 and TRBJ1-5, with 7 nucleotides matching TRBD1. J lost 0 bases, V lost 4 bases, and 10 bases had no gene match. Germline assignment: CDR1 SGHRS and CDR2 YFSETQ. CDR3 length: 17 amino acids. CDR3 DNA sequence: TGCGCCAGCAGCCCAAAAGGGGACAGTAATAGCAATCAGCCCCAGCATTTT. Residues: CASSPKGDSNSNQPQHF.

This chain uses TRBV7-2 with TRBJ1-1, with D possibly being TRBD1 (5 bases). CDR3 length equals 13 residues. The ends were cut back, 5 bases at V and 11 bases at J, with 18 bases in the middle. CDR1 SGHTA and CDR2 FQGNSA come from the germline V gene. DNA of the CDR3: TGTGCCAGCAGCATAACAGGTCCCGCCGGGGCTTTCTTT. Encoded protein: CASSITGPAGAFF.

The genes are TRBV18 and TRBJ1-6; no clear D gene. The V end lost 3 bases, the J end lost 8 bases, and 17 bases lay between the germline ends. This CDR3 contains 16 residues. In germline, CDR1 is KGHSH, CDR2 LQKENI. In nucleotides, the CDR3 is TGTGCCAGCTCACCCAGCGGGGAGCACGGGGATTCACCCCTCCACTTT. It translates to CASSPSGEHGDSPLHF.

The V gene is TRBV11-2, the J gene TRBJ2-3; weak D call: TRBD1 (5 bases). V was trimmed by 5 bases and J by 4 bases, leaving 10 bases between them. The CDR3 covers 13 residues. Per the germline V gene, CDR1 is SGHAT and CDR2 is FQNNGV. CDR3 sequence reads: CASSPAGPDTQYF. The CDR3, as DNA: TGTGCCAGCAGCCCAGCAGGGCCAGATACGCAGTATTTT.

The CDR3 region is CASSGGVEGVGSPLHF. The CDR3 DNA is TGTGCCAGCAGCGGGGGGGTGGAGGGCGTTGGATCACCCCTCCACTTT. The genes are TRBV28 and TRBJ1-6, with D perhaps TRBD1 (5 bases). Trimming left V 6 bases short and J 10 bases short, with 22 bases between. Per the germline V gene, CDR1 is MDHEN and CDR2 is SYDVKM. This CDR3 spans 16 amino acids.

This chain links TRBV30 with TRBJ1-1, with D unresolved. This CDR3 has 12 amino acids. The V gene lost 1 base and the J gene lost 4 bases, with 7 bases spanning the gap. Looked up from germline, CDR1 is GTSNPN and CDR2 is SVGIG (reference sequence). CDR3: CAWSEGVTEAFF. The CDR3 DNA reads TGTGCCTGGAGTGAGGGAGTCACTGAAGCTTTCTTT. Looking up the rest from reference TRBV30 and TRBJ1-1 gives the full variable domain: SQTIHQWPATLVQPVGSPLSLECTVEGTSNPNLYWYRQAAGRGLQLLFYSVGIGQISSEVPQNLSASRPQDRQFILSSKKLLLSDSGFYLCAWSEGVTEAFFGQGTRLTVV.

The chain is built from TRBV18 and TRBJ2-5; 10 nucleotides match TRBD1. The J segment lost 4 bases and the V segment lost 3 bases, leaving 5 bases of the junction unmatched. Germline V gene sequence: CDR1 KGHSH, CDR2 LQKENI. The CDR3 length is 15 residues. CDR3 sequence reads: CASSPTDRGRETQYF. The CDR3 nucleotides read TGTGCCAGCTCACCTACCGACAGGGGGCGAGAGACCCAGTACTTC.

This sequence joins TRBV6-6 and TRBJ2-3; possible D gene TRBD2, 6 bases. Germline V gives CDR1 MNHNY, CDR2 SVGAGI (reference sequence). The CDR3 is 16 amino acids. V was shortened by 6 bases and J by 2 bases, with 18 bases between the two germline ends. The CDR3 DNA sequence: TGTGCCAGCAGAGATCCGGGACTCCAATCCACAGATACGCAGTATTTT. The encoded protein is CASRDPGLQSTDTQYF.

V is TRBV18 and J is TRBJ2-1; weak D call: TRBD1 (6 bases). CDR3 size: 14 residues. Trimming took off 3 bases at V and 9 bases at J, with 15 bases between the two ends. The V gene's germline CDR1 is KGHSH and CDR2 LQKENI. CDR3 in amino acids: CASSPQGQQGEQFF. The CDR3 nucleotides are TGTGCCAGCTCACCCCAGGGGCAGCAAGGTGAGCAGTTCTTC. Based on the CDR3 plus reference TRBV18 and TRBJ2-1, the full variable domain is NAGVMQNPRHLVRRRGQEARLRCSPMKGHSHVYWYRQLPEEGLKFMVYLQKENIIDESGMPKERFSAEFPKEGPSILRIQQVVRGDSAAYFCASSPQGQQGEQFFGPGTRLTVL.

For the CDR3, the DNA is TGCGCCAGCAGCTTAGTAACAGCCAATTCACCCCTCCACTTT. It specifies CASSLVTANSPLHF. This rearrangement joins TRBV5-1 to TRBJ1-6; the D is unclear. Looked up from germline, CDR1 is SGHRS and CDR2 is YFSETQ. The CDR3 contains 14 residues. V shed 2 bases and J shed 7 bases, with 10 bases lying between them.

This chain uses TRBV7-8 with TRBJ1-1; D is possibly TRBD1 (6 bases). The CDR3 spans 13 residues. Per germline, CDR1 SGHVS and CDR2 FQNEAQ. Trimming took off 1 base at V and 5 bases at J, with 8 bases between the two ends. DNA of the CDR3: TGTGCCAGCAGCTTAGGGGGGCGAACTGAAGCTTTCTTT. As protein: CASSLGGRTEAFF.

This clone occurred a few times. This chain connects TRBV27 to TRBJ2-7, with unresolved D. This CDR3 is 11 amino acids long. V gave up 7 bases and J gave up 11 bases, with 15 bases separating them. Germline-derived CDR1 and CDR2 are MNHEY and SMNVEV (reference sequence). This CDR3 is CASTPPGLEYF. The CDR3 region has the DNA TGTGCCAGCACCCCGCCAGGCTTGGAGTACTTC.

This chain connects TRBV19 to TRBJ2-2; D might be TRBD2 (7 bases). Germline CDR1 and CDR2: LNHDA and SQIVND (reference sequence). This CDR3 comprises 16 residues. Between the trimmed V and J ends, which lost 6 bases and 4 bases, there was a span of 18 bases. In DNA form, the CDR3 reads TGTGCCAGTAGGGGGGGGCAGCTCGGTATCACCGGGGAGCTGTTTTTT. It specifies CASRGGQLGITGELFF.

The chain is built from TRBV28 and TRBJ2-7; no clear D. Deletions cut 5 bases from V and 5 bases from J, with 16 bases between. The CDR3 runs to 14 residues. Germline V lookup: CDR1 MDHEN, CDR2 SYDVKM. The CDR3 sequence: CASSPSREAHEQYF. For the CDR3, the DNA is TGTGCCAGCAGTCCCTCCCGTGAGGCTCACGAGCAGTACTTC.

As to this clone: The junction does not match germline at one end; this may be a read error. CDR3 in DNA: TGTGCCAGCAGTTACTCGGCCAGATTTCAGTCTTTT. It codes for CASSYSARFQSF. The chain links TRBV6-2 or TRBV6-3 to TRBJ2-3, with unresolved D. The CDR3 extends over 12 amino acids. Germline CDR1 and CDR2: MNHEY and SVGEGT.